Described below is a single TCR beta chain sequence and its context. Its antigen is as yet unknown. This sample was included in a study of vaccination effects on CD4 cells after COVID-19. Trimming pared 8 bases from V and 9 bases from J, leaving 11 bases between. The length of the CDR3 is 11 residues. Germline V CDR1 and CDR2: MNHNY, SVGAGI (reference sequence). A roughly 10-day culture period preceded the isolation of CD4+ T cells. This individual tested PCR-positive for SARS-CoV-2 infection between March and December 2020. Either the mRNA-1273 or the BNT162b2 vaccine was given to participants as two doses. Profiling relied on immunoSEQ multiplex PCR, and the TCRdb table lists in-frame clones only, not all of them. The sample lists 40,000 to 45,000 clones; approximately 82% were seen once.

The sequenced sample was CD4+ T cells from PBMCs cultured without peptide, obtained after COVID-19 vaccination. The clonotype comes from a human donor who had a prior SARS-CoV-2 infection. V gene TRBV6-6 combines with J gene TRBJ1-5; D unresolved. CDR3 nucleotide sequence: TGTGCCAGCCGTCGGGAGTCGCCCCAGCATTTT. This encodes CASRRESPQHF.